This T cell receptor beta chain appears in the sequencing data of a study of cytotoxic CD8 clonotypes in ibrutinib-treated CLL (dated by TCRdb to the early 2020s). Some background on the complete study: The cohort had 11 relapsed/refractory and 15 treatment-naive patients; roughly 17 were IGHV unmutated. Responses were partial in 24 patients and complete in 2; after median about 70 months follow-up, roughly 14 stayed in remission and roughly twelve progressed. Response samples were taken after a median of approximately a year on treatment, ranging from about 6 to 36 months. On average, each sample had roughly 250,000 productive templates and more than 75,000 productive rearrangements. Of the 90 or so participants in the trial, roughly 26 had longitudinal samples available. Cryopreserved peripheral blood mononuclear cells were obtained prior to treatment, at the time of response, and at either disease progression or sustained remission.

General study outcomes and caveats: Baseline clonality was found to be higher than that of age-matched healthy donors and was strongly correlated with circulating CD8+ T-cell counts. Sampling times were not matched between sustained-remission and progressing patients, and lymph node repertoires were not studied. Clonality rose at ibrutinib response, remained stable during sustained remission, and dropped back toward baseline at progression. Public clonotypes were rare and either shrank or stayed stable during treatment, and the rise in clonality at ibrutinib response reflected expansion of private clonotypes.

This clone was counted between two and nine times. The antigen it recognizes is unknown. No much larger clone exists at a distance of one base, and base qualities are not known. On a MiSeq, deep resolution sequencing aimed for a depth between 1 in 1 million and 1 in 200,000 T cells, with each clonotype covered roughly 10x on average. The immunoSEQ hsTCRB Kit was used to generate the TCR beta libraries. The original pipeline was this. The data were analyzed with ImmunoSEQ Analyzer and ImmunoSEQ Data Assistant, and V, D and J gene assignments followed IMGT definitions. Clonality was computed as one minus normalized Shannon entropy of productive rearrangement frequencies, ranging from 0 to 1. Only overrepresented clonotypes making up at least 0.05% of the repertoire of each patient were included in the public clonotype analysis. Repertoires from 10 to 15 age-matched healthy donors in immuneACCESS were used as clonality controls. Here the immuneACCESS table is served through TCRdb, limited to in-frame sequences with V and J called. Missing clones are a known gap in these copies; in checked studies unresolved V genes cover under half, and the rest lacks a known reason. V and J calls and clone size are those listed in that table; D and trimming were worked out from the DNA. Here the sample has some 22,000 clones; under 85% occur a single time. The top ten hold around 8.5% of the sample.

For TCR beta library preparation, 1.5 to 2 micrograms of genomic DNA were extracted from the cryopreserved PBMCs. Longitudinal blood samples from CLL patients receiving ibrutinib monotherapy were subjected to high-throughput TCR beta sequencing. The patients took part in an open-label, single-center phase 2 trial of ibrutinib monotherapy. Sequencing used PBMCs, obtained before ibrutinib treatment. The clonotype was recovered from a human donor with chronic lymphocytic leukemia.

The DNA is as follows: TGCGCCAGCAGCTTGGGGGCCGGCAGGGGGCACACCGGGGAGCTGTTTTTT. This gives the protein CASSLGAGRGHTGELFF. The sequence joins TRBV5-1 to TRBJ2-2; the junction holds 8 bases that match TRBD1. In the germline V gene, CDR1 corresponds to SGHRS and CDR2 to YFSETQ. V ends up 0 bases short and J 3 bases short, with an unmatched junction base count of 7. Inclusive of the bounding cysteine and phenylalanine, the CDR3 is 17 residues long. The CDR3 DNA has 51 bases and is translated from base 1.